This TCR beta chain was captured in a study of glioma-infiltrating T cells. Across the whole study: Glioma patients had dexamethasone for six or fewer days before surgery.

This clonotype turned up a few times. The V end lost 0 bases, the J end lost 7 bases, and 10 bases lay between the germline ends. Germline CDR1 is LGHNA and CDR2 is YSLEER. The CDR3 is made up of 15 amino acids. The iRepertoire nested amplicon-rescue multiplex PCR amplified TCR alpha and beta CDR3s from RNA. From the multiplex PCR reads, TCRdb called clonotypes with MiXCR, one entry per CDR3 protein. Of around 350,000 distinct CDR3 sequences listed, roughly two fifths are singletons. This clonotype was obtained from a human donor with low-grade glioma or glioblastoma, undergoing nonglioma brain surgery, or in good health (not recorded which). The V and J genes are TRBV4-3 and TRBJ1-6; no firm D call. Sequencing was done on a sample of glioma tissue, nonneoplastic brain tissue, or PBMCs (not recorded which). The CDR3 reads CASSQESGYNSPLHF. In nucleotides, the CDR3 is TGCGCCAGCAGCCAAGAAAGTGGCTACAATTCACCCCTCCACTTT.